A single sample is the source of the 17 T cell receptor beta chains below, sequenced in a study of PD-1 blockade in classical Hodgkin lymphoma (dated by TCRdb to 2020 to 2021). The time point label, as the study defines it: newly diagnosed, previously untreated cHL patient sample. A Miltenyi CD4+ T cell isolation kit was used for magnetic negative selection to purify CD4+ T cells from thawed PBMCs. The library was produced with the immunoSEQ multiplex PCR assay. TCRdb holds this immuneACCESS table with in-frame rearrangements only. Some clones are missing; in checked studies, unresolved V genes explain under half, and the rest has no known cause. This sample is represented by about 30,000 clones; 88% of them were singletons. Roughly 1.2% of the sample comes from the top ten. Input material: CD4+ T cells from blood. The receptors derive from a human donor with classical Hodgkin lymphoma.

This clone was detected only a few times. The DNA of the CDR3 is TGTGCCAGTAGTCCACAGGGGACTCAGCCCCAGCATTTT. Protein sequence: CASSPQGTQPQHF. V usage is TRBV19 and J usage is TRBJ1-5; 7 bases map to TRBD1. With 5 bases clipped from V and 6 bases from J, the junction kept 4 bases outside the gene matches. The CDR3 length is 13 residues. Germline CDR1 is LNHDA and CDR2 is SQIVND (reference sequence). Complete variable domain (other parts from reference TRBV19 and TRBJ1-5): DGGITQSPKYLFRKEGQNVTLSCEQNLNHDAMYWYRQDPGQGLRLIYYSQIVNDFQKGDIAEGYSVSREKKESFPLTVTSAQKNPTAFYLCASSPQGTQPQHFGDGTRLSIL.

The CDR3 loop is CASSLQGLSGDTQYF. Written as DNA, the CDR3 is TGTGCCAGCAGCTTACAGGGACTATCGGGAGATACGCAGTATTTT. The chain joins TRBV7-3 to TRBJ2-3, with 7 nucleotides matching TRBD2. Trimming cost V 2 bases and J 5 bases; bases outside gene matches: 7. The germline V gene has CDR1 SGHTA and CDR2 FQGTGA. There are 15 residues in the CDR3.

V usage is TRBV5-1 and J usage is TRBJ2-6, with D possibly being TRBD1 (5 bases). Trimming removed 0 bases at V and 4 bases at J, with 11 bases between. Germline values: CDR1 SGHRS, CDR2 YFSETQ. The CDR3 covers 16 residues. CDR3 in DNA: TGCGCCAGCAGCTTGGGGCGGCAGGGAGGGGCCAACGTCCTGACTTTC. Residues: CASSLGRQGGANVLTF.

The chain employs TRBV7-3 and TRBJ2-2, with 8 bases fitting TRBD2. Germline CDR1 reads SGHTA; CDR2 reads FQGTGA. CDR3 length: 16 amino acids. Trimming took 6 bases from V and 6 from J; bases not matched to a gene: 12. The CDR3 sequence: CASSRDGTRFAGELFF. In DNA, the CDR3 is TGTGCCAGCAGTAGGGACGGGACTAGGTTTGCCGGGGAGCTGTTTTTT.

Written as DNA, the CDR3 is TGTGCCAGCAGCCTCCGGGTAGCGGGAGGGACAGATACGCAGTATTTT. Protein sequence: CASSLRVAGGTDTQYF. The chain uses TRBV5-6 and TRBJ2-3; TRBD2 matches at 11 bases. From germline, CDR1 is SGHDT and CDR2 YYEEEE. The CDR3 loop spans 16 amino acids. V was pared by 4 bases and J by 3 bases, with 7 bases of the junction left unmatched.

The chain uses TRBV11-3 and TRBJ2-1; 11 bases align to TRBD1. From germline, CDR1 is SGHNT and CDR2 YENEEA. The CDR3 has 15 amino acids. V dropped 5 bases and J dropped 10; count of bases not matched to a gene: 10. CDR3 in DNA: TGTGCCAGCAGCCCCGGCGGGACAGGGGGTAGCGAGCAGTTCTTC. It translates to CASSPGGTGGSEQFF.

CDR3 sequence: CASSAFRDSTGELFF. Written as DNA, the CDR3 is TGCGCCAGCAGCGCCTTCAGGGACAGCACCGGGGAGCTGTTTTTT. The V and J genes are TRBV5-1 and TRBJ2-2; TRBD1 matches at 7 bases. Per germline, CDR1 SGHRS and CDR2 YFSETQ. The length of the CDR3 is 15 residues. The V and J ends lost 4 bases and 4 bases, in that order; junction bases with no gene match: 7. Supplemented by reference TRBV5-1 and TRBJ2-2, the full variable domain reads KAGVTQTPRYLIKTRGQQVTLSCSPISGHRSVSWYQQTPGQGLQFLFEYFSETQRNKGNFPGRFSGRQFSNSRSEMNVSTLELGDSALYLCASSAFRDSTGELFFGEGSRLTVL.

The chain joins TRBV5-1 to TRBJ2-5; 8 bases agree with TRBD1. The DNA matches TRBJ2-7 better at its end, which makes the J call doubtful. Germline V gene lookup returns CDR1 SGHRS and CDR2 YFSETQ. The CDR3 loop spans 14 amino acids. The CDR3 loop is CASRRTGMRNEQYF. CDR3 DNA sequence: TGCGCCAGCAGAAGGACAGGGATGCGGAACGAGCAGTACTTC.

The chain links TRBV2 to TRBJ2-5, with 9 nucleotides matching TRBD1. The CDR3 covers 16 residues. The germline V gene encodes CDR1 SNHLY and CDR2 FYNNEI. With 4 bases clipped from V and 1 base from J, the junction kept 7 bases outside the gene matches. The CDR3 nucleotides are TGTGCCAGCAGTGTTGGGACAGGGAGTTTCCAAGAGACCCAGTACTTC. Protein: CASSVGTGSFQETQYF.

The chain has TRBV5-1 and TRBJ2-7; 8 nucleotides agree with TRBD2. This CDR3 has 13 residues. V lost 4 bases and J lost 6; bases outside the gene matches: 6. CDR1 and CDR2 (germline): SGHRS, YFSETQ. CDR3 nucleotide sequence: TGCGCCAGCAGCGCCCGGACTAGCTCCGAGCAGTACTTC. Residues: CASSARTSSEQYF.

This chain links TRBV6-1 with TRBJ2-1, with 7 bases that match TRBD1. The CDR3 runs to 11 residues. V lost 5 bases and J lost 13; bases outside the gene matches: 5. The germline V gene encodes CDR1 MNHNS and CDR2 SASEGT. CDR3: CASSQGVQQFF. In nucleotides, the CDR3 is TGTGCCAGCAGTCAGGGGGTCCAACAGTTCTTC.

The chain recombines TRBV27 with TRBJ2-3; tentatively, D is TRBD2 (6 bases). The CDR3 loop spans 12 amino acids. Per germline, CDR1 MNHEY and CDR2 SMNVEV (reference sequence). V gave up 5 bases and J gave up 8 bases, with 11 bases separating them. The DNA of the CDR3 is TGTGCCAGCAGTCGGGACTTTAGTACGCAGTATTTT. Its translation: CASSRDFSTQYF.

The V gene is TRBV11-2, the J gene TRBJ2-7, with 11 bases lining up with TRBD2. Trimming removed 5 bases from V and 7 bases from J; junction bases left unmatched: 10. The CDR3 totals 15 residues. Germline V gene lookup returns CDR1 SGHAT and CDR2 FQNNGV. For the CDR3, the DNA is TGTGCCAGCAGCCAGACTAGCGGGGCCCCTCGAGAGCAGTACGTC. It translates to CASSQTSGAPREQYV.

The chain employs TRBV5-4 and TRBJ2-1; the match to TRBD2 covers 8 bases. The CDR3 runs 14 residues. The V and J ends lost 4 bases and 1 base, in that order; junction bases with no gene match: 1. The germline gives CDR1 SGHNT, CDR2 YYREEE (reference sequence). The DNA of the CDR3 is TGTGCCAGCAGCGGCGGGAGGTCCTACAATGAGCAGTTCTTC. Translated, it gives CASSGGRSYNEQFF.

The chain combines TRBV7-3 with TRBJ2-3, with D perhaps TRBD2 (6 bases). Trimming took off 3 bases at V and 5 bases at J, with 15 bases between the two ends. Looked up from germline, CDR1 is SGHTA and CDR2 is FQGTGA. The CDR3 sequence is 15 residues long. CDR3 DNA: TGTGCCAGCAGCTTGGGGCACCGGGGGATAGATACGCAGTATTTT. This gives the protein CASSLGHRGIDTQYF.

The rearrangement joins TRBV5-1 to TRBJ2-2; D is perhaps TRBD2 (6 bases). Trimming left V 0 bases short and J 0 bases short, with 12 bases between. This CDR3 is 17 amino acids long. Germline V lookup: CDR1 SGHRS, CDR2 YFSETQ. The DNA for the CDR3 is TGCGCCAGCAGCTTGGACTTCCGGGAGTCGAACACCGGGGAGCTGTTTTTT. Its translation: CASSLDFRESNTGELFF. Variable domain in full (rest from reference TRBV5-1 and TRBJ2-2): KAGVTQTPRYLIKTRGQQVTLSCSPISGHRSVSWYQQTPGQGLQFLFEYFSETQRNKGNFPGRFSGRQFSNSRSEMNVSTLELGDSALYLCASSLDFRESNTGELFFGEGSRLTVL.

The chain uses TRBV7-3 and TRBJ1-2; the D gene is possibly TRBD1 (5 bases). CDR1 is SGHTA, CDR2 FQGTGA, per germline. V shed 2 bases and J shed 2 bases, with 12 bases lying between them. This CDR3 region has 15 residues. The CDR3 region has the DNA TGTGCCAGCAGCTTAGGCTCCGGGGGAAACTATGGCTACACCTTC. It encodes CASSLGSGGNYGYTF. The entire variable domain, with the rest obtained from reference TRBV7-3 and TRBJ1-2, is as follows: GAGVSQTPSNKVTEKGKYVELRCDPISGHTALYWYRQSLGQGPEFLIYFQGTGAADDSGLPNDRFFAVRPEGSVSTLKIQRTERGDSAVYLCASSLGSGGNYGYTFGSGTRLTVV.